This T cell receptor beta chain was sequenced for a study of T cells in Graves' hyperthyroidism and ophthalmopathy. As for the study in general: Peripheral blood sampling occurred at initial diagnosis, before any treatment.

RNA transcripts gave rise to amplified TCR beta CDR3 regions. HTBI primers were employed in a first-round RT-PCR of the TCR CDR3. MiXCR, run by TCRdb on the multiplex PCR reads, gives a single entry per CDR3 protein. The sample consists of hundreds of thousands of distinct CDR3 sequences, around 20% of them appearing once. Ophthalmopathy patients had Clinical Activity Score at least 3, NOSPECS grade at least 4, duration under 3 months. Investigators excluded patients with uncontrolled infection, other autoimmune disease, pregnancy or lactation. Each 10 ml fresh peripheral blood draw supplied the PBMCs. A few counts support this clonotype. With 2 bases removed from V and 2 bases from J, the gap between germline ends came to 15 bases. Germline CDR1 and CDR2: SGHTA and FQGNSA. The CDR3 has 16 amino acids.

The specimen sequenced was blood. The V gene is TRBV7-2, the J gene TRBJ1-1; tentatively, D is TRBD1 (5 bases). The sequence was obtained from a man aged 30 to 45 with Graves' ophthalmopathy. The CDR3 region has the DNA TGTGCCAGCAGCTTAACCCCCCTGACAGATAACACTGAAGCTTTCTTT. This codes for CASSLTPLTDNTEAFF.